The 11 T cell receptor beta chains reported below all come from one sample, sequenced in a study of blood T cells in healthy people across ages. For the second PCR, which ran for 7 to 11 cycles, a sample-barcoded 5' primer and a J-beta primer mix were used. TCRdb redid the calling of the 5' RACE reads with MiXCR, one entry per CDR3 protein. The table lists roughly 1.5 million distinct CDR3 sequences, roughly 43% of them singletons, with about 3.8% in the top ten. Sequenced material: blood. The receptors were sampled from a woman under 30 in good health.

The chain uses TRBV12-3 or TRBV12-4 and TRBJ2-1; D call uncertain. The CDR3 runs to 11 residues. Trimming pared 3 bases from V and 12 bases from J, leaving 9 bases between. DNA of the CDR3: TGTGCCAGCAGTTTGAGTGAAGGGCAGTTCTTC. Translation: CASSLSEGQFF.

This sequence joins TRBV7-6 and TRBJ2-1; D may be TRBD2 (5 bases). CDR3 length equals 17 residues. Germline V gene lookup returns CDR1 SGHVS and CDR2 FNYEAQ. V lost 2 bases, J lost 1 base, and 15 bases lay in between. The CDR3 sequence: CASSLLGYGMSYNEQFF. The CDR3 nucleotides read TGTGCCAGCAGCTTACTGGGGTACGGGATGTCCTACAATGAGCAGTTCTTC.

This chain uses TRBV25-1 with TRBJ2-1; D ambiguous. The CDR3 contains 13 residues. Germline V gene data show CDR1 as MGHDK and CDR2 as SYGVNS. The V end was cut by 1 base, the J end by 6 bases, with 7 bases between. CDR3 sequence: CASSEFLGNEQFF. The CDR3, as DNA: TGTGCCAGCAGTGAATTTCTCGGCAATGAGCAGTTCTTC.

The chain joins TRBV29-1 to TRBJ2-1; D possibly matches TRBD1 or TRBD2 (5 bases each). Trimming left V 8 bases short and J 9 bases short, with 17 bases between. Germline assignment: CDR1 SQVTM and CDR2 ANQGSEA. The CDR3 runs to 12 residues. The CDR3 DNA is TGCAGCCTGACGAGGGGTGACGGTGAGCAGTTCTTC. Protein: CSLTRGDGEQFF.

This clonotype was found a few times. The V call is TRBV20-1, the J call TRBJ2-5; D ambiguous. The last part of the DNA fits TRBJ2-7 better; the J call may be wrong. Germline CDR1 and CDR2: DFQATT and SNEGSKA (reference sequence). The CDR3 covers 16 residues. In DNA form, the CDR3 reads TGCAGTGCTAGAGACCCCGGTGGGCTCCACTTCTACGAGCAGTACTTC. Its protein product is CSARDPGGLHFYEQYF.

The chain joins TRBV4-1 to TRBJ2-5, with 7 bases identical to TRBD1. The CDR3 covers 15 residues. Germline V lookup: CDR1 MGHRA, CDR2 YSYEKL. V shed 2 bases and J 11 bases; nucleotides not matched to a gene: 14. The chain's CDR3 is CASSQPRTGTNEQYF. The CDR3, as DNA: TGCGCCAGCAGCCAACCCCGGACAGGAACGAATGAGCAGTACTTC.

A few counts support this clonotype. This chain uses TRBV29-1 with TRBJ1-5; 8 bases are a match to TRBD1. This CDR3 contains 15 residues. Germline-derived CDR1 and CDR2 are SQVTM and ANQGSEA. The ends lost 6 bases at V and 2 bases at J; junction bases unmatched: 9. CDR3 amino acids: CSVSDQQGGNQPQHF. The CDR3 DNA follows: TGCAGCGTCTCTGATCAACAGGGGGGCAATCAGCCCCAGCATTTT.

The rearrangement links TRBV7-2 to TRBJ2-6, with 10 nucleotides matching TRBD2. The CDR3 is made up of 18 amino acids. CDR1 SGHTA and CDR2 FQGNSA come from the germline V gene. J gave up 2 bases and V 5 bases, and 9 bases lay outside the gene matches. The CDR3 bases are TGTGCCAGCAGCCACCTGGCTAGCGGGGGAACTGGGGCCAACGTCCTGACTTTC. It codes for CASSHLASGGTGANVLTF.

This rearrangement joins TRBV25-1 to TRBJ2-7; tentatively, D is TRBD1 (6 bases). V was clipped by 4 bases and J by 3 bases, with 10 bases between them. The CDR3 spans 13 residues. Germline lookup yields CDR1 MGHDK and CDR2 SYGVNS. Here the CDR3 DNA reads TGTGCCAGCAGTGCGGACAGTTACTACGAGCAGTACTTC. It translates to CASSADSYYEQYF.

The chain combines TRBV5-1 with TRBJ2-7; either TRBD1 or TRBD2 may supply D (5 bases each). This CDR3 has 14 residues. Trimming left V 4 bases short and J 6 bases short, with 17 bases between. Germline-derived CDR1 and CDR2 are SGHRS and YFSETQ. DNA for the CDR3: TGCGCCAGCAGCGGACTTCAGGGTCTCTCCGAGCAGTACTTC. Translation: CASSGLQGLSEQYF.

This clonotype was observed a few times. The junction departs from germline at one end; a sequencing error may be responsible. The chain joins TRBV28 to TRBJ2-7; D may be TRBD2 (6 bases). From germline, CDR1 is MDHEN and CDR2 SYDVKM. The CDR3 totals 13 residues. Here the CDR3 DNA reads TGTGCCAGCATGGAGGGTTCCTCCAACGAGCAGTACTTC. Translated, it gives CASMEGSSNEQYF.